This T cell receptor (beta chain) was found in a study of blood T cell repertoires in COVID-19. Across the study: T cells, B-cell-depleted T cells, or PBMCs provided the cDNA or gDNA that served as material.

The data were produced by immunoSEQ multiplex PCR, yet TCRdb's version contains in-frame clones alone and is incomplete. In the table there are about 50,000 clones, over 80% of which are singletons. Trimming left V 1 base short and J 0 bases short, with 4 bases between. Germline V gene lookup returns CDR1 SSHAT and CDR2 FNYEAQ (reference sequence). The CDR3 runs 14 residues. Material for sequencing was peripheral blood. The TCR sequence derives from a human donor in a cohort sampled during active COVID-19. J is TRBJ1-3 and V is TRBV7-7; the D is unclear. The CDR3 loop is CASSLDSSGNTIYF. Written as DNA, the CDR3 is TGTGCCAGCAGCTTAGACAGCTCTGGAAACACCATATATTTT.